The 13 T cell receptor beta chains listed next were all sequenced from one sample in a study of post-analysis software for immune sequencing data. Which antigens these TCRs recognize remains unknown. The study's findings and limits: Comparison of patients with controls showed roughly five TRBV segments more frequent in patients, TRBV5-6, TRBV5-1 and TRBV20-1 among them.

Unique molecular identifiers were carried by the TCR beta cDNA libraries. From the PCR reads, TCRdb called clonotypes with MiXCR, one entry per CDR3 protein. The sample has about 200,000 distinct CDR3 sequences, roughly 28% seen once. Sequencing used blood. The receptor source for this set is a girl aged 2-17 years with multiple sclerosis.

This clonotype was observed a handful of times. The CDR3 sequence: CASSFGDRVTEAFF. Here the CDR3 DNA reads TGCGCCAGCAGCTTCGGCGACAGGGTCACTGAAGCTTTCTTT. This chain connects TRBV5-1 to TRBJ1-1, with 7 bases lining up with TRBD1. Per the germline V gene, CDR1 is SGHRS and CDR2 is YFSETQ. The CDR3 totals 14 residues. The junction had 5 bases not matched to a gene; V was cut back by 2 bases and J by 4 bases.

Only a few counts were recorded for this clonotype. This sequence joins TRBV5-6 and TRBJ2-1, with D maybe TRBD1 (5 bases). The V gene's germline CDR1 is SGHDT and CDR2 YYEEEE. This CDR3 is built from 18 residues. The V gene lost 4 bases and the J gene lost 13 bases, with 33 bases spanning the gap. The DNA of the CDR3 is TGTGCCAGCAGCCGTGCCAGGGTTAGGGTCTGGATCCCCTCCTTACAGTTCTTC. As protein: CASSRARVRVWIPSLQFF.

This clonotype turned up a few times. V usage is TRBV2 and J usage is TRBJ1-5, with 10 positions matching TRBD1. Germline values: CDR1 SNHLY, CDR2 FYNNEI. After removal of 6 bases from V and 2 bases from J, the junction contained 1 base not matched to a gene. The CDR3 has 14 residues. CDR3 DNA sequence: TGTGCCAGCAGGACAGGGGGCGGCAATCAGCCCCAGCATTTT. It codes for CASRTGGGNQPQHF.

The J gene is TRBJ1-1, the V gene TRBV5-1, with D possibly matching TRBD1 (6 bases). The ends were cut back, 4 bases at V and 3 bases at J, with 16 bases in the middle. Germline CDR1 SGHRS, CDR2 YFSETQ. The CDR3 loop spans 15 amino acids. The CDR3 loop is CASSPIQGLDTEAFF. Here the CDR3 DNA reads TGCGCCAGCAGCCCGATACAGGGTCTGGACACTGAAGCTTTCTTT.

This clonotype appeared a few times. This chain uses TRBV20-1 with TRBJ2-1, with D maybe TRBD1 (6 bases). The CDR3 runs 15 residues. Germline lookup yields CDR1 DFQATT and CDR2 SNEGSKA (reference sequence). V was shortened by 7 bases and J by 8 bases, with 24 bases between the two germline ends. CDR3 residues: CSVEGLSGVRDEQFF. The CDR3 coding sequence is TGCAGTGTAGAGGGGTTGTCAGGGGTACGGGATGAGCAGTTCTTC.

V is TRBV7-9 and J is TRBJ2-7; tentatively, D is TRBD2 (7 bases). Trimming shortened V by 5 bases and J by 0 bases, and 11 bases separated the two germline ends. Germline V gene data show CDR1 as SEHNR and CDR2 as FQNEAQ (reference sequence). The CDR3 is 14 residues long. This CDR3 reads CASSAGAGSYEQYF. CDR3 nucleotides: TGTGCCAGCAGCGCGGGGGCAGGCTCCTACGAGCAGTACTTC.

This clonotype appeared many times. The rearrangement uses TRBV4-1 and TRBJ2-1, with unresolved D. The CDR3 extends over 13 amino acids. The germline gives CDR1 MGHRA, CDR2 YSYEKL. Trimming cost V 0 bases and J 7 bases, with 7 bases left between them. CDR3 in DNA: TGCGCCAGCAGCCAAGATCTCAGGAATGAGCAGTTCTTC. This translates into CASSQDLRNEQFF.

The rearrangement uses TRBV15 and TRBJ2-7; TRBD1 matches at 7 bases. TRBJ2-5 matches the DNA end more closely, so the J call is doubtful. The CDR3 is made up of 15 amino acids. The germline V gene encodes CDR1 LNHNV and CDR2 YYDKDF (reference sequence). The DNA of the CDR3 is TGTGCCACCAGCAGAGATCGGACAGGTGTAGAGACCCAGTACTTC. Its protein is CATSRDRTGVETQYF.

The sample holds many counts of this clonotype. The CDR3 here is CASSLDRDIQETQYF. CDR3 sequence (DNA): TGCGCCAGCAGCTTGGACCGGGACATCCAAGAGACCCAGTACTTC. The gene calls are TRBV5-1 and TRBJ2-5, with D possibly matching TRBD1 (6 bases). Germline V lookup: CDR1 SGHRS, CDR2 YFSETQ. The CDR3 covers 15 residues. V shed 0 bases and J shed 1 base, with 10 bases lying between them.

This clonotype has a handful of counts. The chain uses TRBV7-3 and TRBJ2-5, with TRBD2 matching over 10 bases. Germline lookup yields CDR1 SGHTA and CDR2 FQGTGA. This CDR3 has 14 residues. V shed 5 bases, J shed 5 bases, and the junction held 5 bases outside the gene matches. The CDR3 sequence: CASSLAGAKETQYF. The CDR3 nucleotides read TGTGCCAGCAGCCTAGCGGGGGCTAAGGAGACCCAGTACTTC. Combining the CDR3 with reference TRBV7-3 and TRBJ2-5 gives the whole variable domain GAGVSQTPSNKVTEKGKYVELRCDPISGHTALYWYRQSLGQGPEFLIYFQGTGAADDSGLPNDRFFAVRPEGSVSTLKIQRTERGDSAVYLCASSLAGAKETQYFGPGTRLLVL.

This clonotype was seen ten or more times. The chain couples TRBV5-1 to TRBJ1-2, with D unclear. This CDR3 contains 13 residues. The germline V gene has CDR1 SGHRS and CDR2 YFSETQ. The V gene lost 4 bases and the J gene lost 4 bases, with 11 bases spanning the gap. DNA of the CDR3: TGCGCCAGCAGCGCTTGGGAGCTCTATGGCTACACCTTC. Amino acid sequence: CASSAWELYGYTF.

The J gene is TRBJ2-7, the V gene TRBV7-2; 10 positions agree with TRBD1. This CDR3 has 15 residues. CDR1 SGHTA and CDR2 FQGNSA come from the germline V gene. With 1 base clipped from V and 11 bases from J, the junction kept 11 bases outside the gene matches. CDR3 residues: CASSLVPGQGPQKYF. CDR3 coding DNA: TGTGCCAGCAGCTTAGTTCCGGGACAGGGGCCACAAAAGTACTTC.

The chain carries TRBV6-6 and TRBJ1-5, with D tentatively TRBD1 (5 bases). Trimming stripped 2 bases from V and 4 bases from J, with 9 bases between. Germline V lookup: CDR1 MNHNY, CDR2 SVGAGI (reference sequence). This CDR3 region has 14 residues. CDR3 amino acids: CASSYGAGNQPQHF. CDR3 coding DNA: TGTGCCAGCAGTTACGGGGCAGGTAATCAGCCCCAGCATTTT.